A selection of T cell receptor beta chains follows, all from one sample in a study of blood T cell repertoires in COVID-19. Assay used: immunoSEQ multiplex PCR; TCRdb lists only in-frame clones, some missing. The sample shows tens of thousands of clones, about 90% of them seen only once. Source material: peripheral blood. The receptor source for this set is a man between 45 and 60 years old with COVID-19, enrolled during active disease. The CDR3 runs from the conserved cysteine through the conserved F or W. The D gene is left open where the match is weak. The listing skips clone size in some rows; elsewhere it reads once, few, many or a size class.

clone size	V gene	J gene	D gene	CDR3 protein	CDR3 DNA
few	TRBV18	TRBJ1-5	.	CASSQRQTSNQPQHF	TGTGCCAGCTCACAACGACAGACTAGCAATCAGCCCCAGCATTTT
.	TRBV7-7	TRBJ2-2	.	CASSLALYTGELFF	TGTGCTAGCAGCTTAGCGCTATATACCGGGGAGCTGTTTTTT
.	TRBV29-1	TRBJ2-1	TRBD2	CSVVSGTSSNEQFF	TGCAGCGTGGTTTCCGGGACTAGCTCGAATGAGCAGTTCTTC
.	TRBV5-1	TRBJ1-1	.	CASSEGGGAGTEAFF	TGCGCCAGCAGCGAAGGGGGAGGGGCTGGGACTGAAGCTTTCTTT
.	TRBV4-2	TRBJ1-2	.	CASSPGDQLNYGYTF	TGTGCCAGCAGCCCAGGGGACCAGCTTAACTATGGCTACACCTTC
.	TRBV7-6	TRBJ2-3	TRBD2	CASSLNSGGVTDTQYF	TGTGCCAGCAGCTTAAATAGCGGGGGGGTTACAGATACGCAGTATTTT
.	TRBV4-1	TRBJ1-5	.	CASSQVPPRPQHF	TGCGCCAGCAGCCAAGTTCCACCGAGGCCCCAGCATTTT
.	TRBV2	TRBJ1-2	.	CASSPDRNYGYTF	TGTGCCAGCAGTCCCGACAGGAACTATGGCTACACCTTC
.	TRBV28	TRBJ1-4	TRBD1	CASSSGGAGEKLFF	TGTGCCAGCAGCTCAGGGGGCGCGGGTGAAAAACTGTTTTTT
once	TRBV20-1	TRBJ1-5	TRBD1	CSASGTGGTVGNQPQHF	TGCAGTGCTAGTGGGACAGGGGGCACGGTAGGCAATCAGCCCCAGCATTTT
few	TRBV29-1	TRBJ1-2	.	CSVVGANYGYTF	TGCAGCGTTGTTGGGGCGAACTATGGCTACACCTTC
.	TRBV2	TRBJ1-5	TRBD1	CASRRQGAYNQPQHF	TGTGCCAGCAGACGACAGGGGGCATACAATCAGCCCCAGCATTTT
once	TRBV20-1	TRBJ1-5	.	CSASGQYSNQPQHF	TGCAGTGCTAGTGGGCAGTATAGCAATCAGCCCCAGCATTTT
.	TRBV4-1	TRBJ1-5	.	CASSQEDAVSPQHF	TGCGCCAGCAGCCAGGAGGACGCCGTCAGCCCCCAGCATTTT
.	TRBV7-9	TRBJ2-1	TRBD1	CASSLDGQARRDEQFF	TGTGCCAGCAGCTTAGACGGACAGGCGAGGCGTGATGAGCAGTTCTTC
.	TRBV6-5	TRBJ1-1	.	CAVLPPGANTEAFF	TGTGCCGTCCTACCCCCAGGGGCGAACACTGAAGCTTTCTTT
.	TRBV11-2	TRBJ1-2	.	CASSTQYYGYTF	TGTGCCAGCAGCACGCAGTACTATGGCTACACCTTC